The sample holds a few counts of the clone carrying this T cell receptor beta chain. Assay used: immunoSEQ multiplex PCR; TCRdb lists only in-frame clones, some missing. Of 95,000 to 150,000 clones detected, over 75% appear once; the ten largest clones hold about 3.9%. The record originates from a study of blood T cell repertoires in COVID-19. The V and J ends lost 0 bases and 6 bases respectively, with 6 bases between them. CDR1 and CDR2 (germline): MNHEY, SVGAGI. The CDR3 spans 12 residues. This TCR was recovered from a man between 60 and 70 years old with acute or convalescent COVID-19. The sequenced material came from peripheral blood. The chain uses TRBV6-5 and TRBJ2-7; D perhaps matches TRBD2 (6 bases). CDR3 bases: TGTGCCAGCAGTTACTCGGAGGGCGAGCAGTACTTC. Its translation is CASSYSEGEQYF.